These 15 T cell receptor beta chains share one sample of origin, sequenced in a study of breast tumors, draining lymph nodes, adjacent tissues. TCRdb fed the multiplex PCR reads into MiXCR, producing one record per CDR3 protein. The sample includes fewer than 200,000 distinct CDR3 sequences, 30% to 35% of them seen just once. Samples came from axillary lymph nodes draining the breast cancer. Sequenced input: axillary lymph node tissue. The origin of the receptors is a female donor with breast cancer. Some clones in this sample may be carry-over from other donors' samples.

At least ten counts were recorded for this clonotype. The J gene is TRBJ2-7, the V gene TRBV18; D is perhaps TRBD2 (6 bases). Trimming cost V 3 bases and J 0 bases, with 12 bases left between them. Germline CDR1 and CDR2: KGHSH and LQKENI. The CDR3 covers 15 residues. CDR3 DNA: TGTGCCAGCTCACCCTCGTCCGGGGGCTCCTACGAGCAGTACTTC. Translated, it gives CASSPSSGGSYEQYF.

This clonotype was counted many times. Germline and junction disagree at one end, which may indicate a read error. The V and J genes are TRBV5-6 and TRBJ1-5; D uncertain. The CDR3 is 12 amino acids. In germline, CDR1 is SGHDT, CDR2 YYEEEE. CDR3 DNA: TGTGCCAGCAGCTTGGCCCAAGGACTACCCTATTTT. Translation gives CASSLAQGLPYF.

This clonotype was recorded many times. V and J are TRBV12-3 or TRBV12-4 and TRBJ1-5, with 9 bases lining up with TRBD1. CDR3 length: 13 residues. The trim removed 8 bases at V and 7 bases at J, leaving 6 bases unmatched. CDR3 coding DNA: TGTGCCAGCCAGGGACAGGGAATGCAGCCCCAGCATTTT. Protein product: CASQGQGMQPQHF.

There are many counts of this clonotype. The chain uses TRBV7-9 and TRBJ1-2, with D possibly being TRBD1 (5 bases). The germline V gene encodes CDR1 SEHNR and CDR2 FQNEAQ (reference sequence). Trimming shortened V by 5 bases and J by 0 bases, and 10 bases separated the two germline ends. The CDR3 loop spans 14 amino acids. CDR3 protein: CASSRGTANYGYTF. The CDR3 coding sequence is TGTGCCAGCAGCAGAGGGACGGCTAACTATGGCTACACCTTC. The variable domain in full, completed from reference TRBV7-9 and TRBJ1-2, reads DTGVSQNPRHKITKRGQNVTFRCDPISEHNRLYWYRQTLGQGPEFLTYFQNEAQLEKSRLLSDRFSAERPKGSFSTLEIQRTEQGDSAMYLCASSRGTANYGYTFGSGTRLTVV.

This clonotype was observed at least ten times. V usage is TRBV9 and J usage is TRBJ2-3, with 10 bases fitting TRBD1. J gave up 4 bases and V 2 bases, and 4 bases lay outside the gene matches. Per germline, CDR1 SGDLS and CDR2 YYNGEE. The CDR3 length is 15 residues. The CDR3 loop reads CASSVGQGWADTQYF. For the CDR3, the DNA is TGTGCCAGCAGCGTGGGACAGGGGTGGGCAGATACGCAGTATTTT.

The chain uses TRBV6-2 or TRBV6-3 and TRBJ2-1; 14 bases fit TRBD2. The CDR3 consists of 17 residues. Germline CDR1 and CDR2: MNHEY and SVGEGT. V trimming: 6 bases; J trimming: 5 bases; junction bases outside the gene matches: 9. The CDR3: CASSYGTSGRIHNEQFF. CDR3 in DNA: TGTGCCAGCAGCTACGGGACTAGCGGGAGAATACACAATGAGCAGTTCTTC.

Details on this clonotype: No conserved phenylalanine or tryptophan is present at the end of the CDR3, so a read error is the likely explanation. No DNA is shown, since the ends of the CDR3 on it are uncertain; the CDR3 is the one TCRdb lists. This chain joins TRBV9 and TRBJ2-2; the listed D gene, TRBD1, was not tested against the DNA. The CDR3 sequence runs 16 residues, both termini included. The germline V gene has CDR1 SGDLS and CDR2 YYNGEE. The CDR3: CASSVVGGANTGERMS.

This clonotype was seen a handful of times. The V call is TRBV6-2 or TRBV6-3, the J call TRBJ1-3, with D possibly TRBD1 on 6 matching bases. Trimming left V 6 bases short and J 3 bases short, with 15 bases between. Germline-derived CDR1 and CDR2 are MNHEY and SVGEGT. The CDR3 sequence is 15 residues long. This CDR3 reads CASSRPDSLGNTIYF. The CDR3 DNA sequence: TGTGCCAGCAGCCGTCCGGACAGCCTTGGAAACACCATATATTTT.

This clonotype has ten or more counts. The V and J genes are TRBV6-4 and TRBJ2-1, with 8 bases lining up with TRBD2. CDR3 size: 17 residues. Germline CDR1 and CDR2: MRHNA and SNTAGT. Trimming cost V 0 bases and J 1 base; bases outside gene matches: 5. CDR3 nucleotides: TGTGCCAGCAGTGACTCGGGTAGCGGGAAATCCTACAATGAGCAGTTCTTC. This sequence encodes CASSDSGSGKSYNEQFF.

In its sample, this clonotype was seen many times. This sequence joins TRBV6-6 and TRBJ2-7; no clear D. CDR1 and CDR2 (germline): MNHNY, SVGAGI (reference sequence). The V gene lost 2 bases and the J gene lost 4 bases, with 6 bases spanning the gap. The CDR3 runs 12 residues. As DNA, the CDR3 is TGTGCCAGCAGTTACAGTCGTTACGAGCAGTACTTC. This encodes CASSYSRYEQYF.

This clonotype has at least ten counts. V is TRBV11-2 and J is TRBJ1-2, with TRBD1 as a possible D gene (6 bases). The CDR3 spans 15 residues. Trimming removed 5 bases from V and 6 bases from J, with 19 bases in between. The V gene's germline CDR1 is SGHAT and CDR2 FQNNGV. Here the CDR3 DNA reads TGTGCCAGCAGCCCAACTCAGGGGCAGGGCAATGGCTACACCTTC. It yields the protein CASSPTQGQGNGYTF.

The genes are TRBV14 and TRBJ2-7; 8 bases fit TRBD1. The length of the CDR3 is 13 residues. Germline loops: CDR1 SGHDN, CDR2 FVKESK. The CDR3 loop is CARDTPTGDEQYF. DNA of the CDR3: TGTGCTAGAGACACCCCGACAGGGGACGAGCAGTACTTC.

This clonotype has just one count. This chain connects TRBV10-2 to TRBJ1-6, with a weak D call TRBD1 (6 bases). This CDR3 comprises 15 residues. V lost 0 bases and J lost 9, with 12 bases in between. CDR1 is WSHSY, CDR2 SAAADI, per germline. CDR3 sequence (DNA): TGCGCCAGCAGTGAGTCGGGGGGCCCCCCTTCACCCCTCCACTTT. Translated: CASSESGGPPSPLHF.

At least ten counts were recorded for this clonotype. The chain uses TRBV6-4 and TRBJ1-2; the match to TRBD1 covers 7 bases. The CDR3 length is 13 residues. The V gene end was trimmed by 6 bases and the J gene end by 8 bases; junction bases not matched to a gene: 9. The germline gives CDR1 MRHNA, CDR2 SNTAGT. The CDR3 protein is CASRGDYRGGYTF. The CDR3 DNA reads as TGTGCCAGCAGGGGGGACTACAGGGGAGGCTACACCTTC.

This clonotype has a count of ten or more. The rearrangement joins TRBV7-2 to TRBJ1-4; maybe TRBD1 (5 bases). The CDR3 runs to 14 residues. V gave up 4 bases and J gave up 8 bases, with 14 bases separating them. CDR1 and CDR2 from the germline V gene are SGHTA and FQGNSA. CDR3 loop: CASSSQVGGEKLFF. The CDR3 bases are TGTGCCAGCAGCTCGCAGGTGGGGGGGGAAAAACTGTTTTTT.